These T cell receptor beta chains were read from a single sample in a study of PD-L1 blockade in urothelial cancer. Clones were sequenced by immunoSEQ multiplex PCR, and TCRdb holds only the in-frame ones, with some missing. The sample consists of under 95,000 clones, 84% of them appearing once. The material sequenced was PBMCs, taken around atezolizumab (anti-PD-L1) treatment. Receptors originate from a woman aged 65 to 85 with urothelial cancer. CDR3s include the opening cysteine and the closing phenylalanine or tryptophan. The order of the fields is clone size, J gene, V gene, D gene, CDR3 DNA, CDR3 protein. A D gene is named only where the DNA matches it firmly. Clone size is stated in some rows and not others, as once, few, many or a class when expanded.

abundance: once; j_gene: TRBJ2-7; v_gene: TRBV27; d_gene: TRBD2; CDR3nt: TGTGCCAGCAGCCCCTGGCGGGAGCCCTCCAGCTACGAGCAGTACTTC; CDR3aa: CASSPWREPSSYEQYF
abundance: NA; j_gene: TRBJ1-6; v_gene: TRBV5-1; d_gene: TRBD1; CDR3nt: TGCGCCAGCAGCACCACCGGGACAGGGCGTCCGGATTCACCCCTCCACTTT; CDR3aa: CASSTTGTGRPDSPLHF
abundance: few; j_gene: TRBJ2-7; v_gene: TRBV6-5; d_gene: NA; CDR3nt: TGTGCCAGTCGGGGACACCCCTACGAGCAGTACTTC; CDR3aa: CASRGHPYEQYF
abundance: NA; j_gene: TRBJ2-5; v_gene: TRBV18; d_gene: TRBD2; CDR3nt: TGTGCCAGCTCACCAGCGGGAGCGGGCCAAGAGACCCAGTACTTC; CDR3aa: CASSPAGAGQETQYF
abundance: NA; j_gene: TRBJ2-2; v_gene: TRBV19; d_gene: NA; CDR3nt: TGTGCCAGTAGACAGGCAGGGCTGGTCGGGGAGCTGTTTTTT; CDR3aa: CASRQAGLVGELFF
abundance: NA; j_gene: TRBJ2-2; v_gene: TRBV10-2; d_gene: TRBD1; CDR3nt: TGCGCCACCAAAGGGACAGCCGCGAACACCGGGGAGCTGTTTTTT; CDR3aa: CATKGTAANTGELFF
abundance: NA; j_gene: TRBJ2-1; v_gene: TRBV9; d_gene: TRBD1; CDR3nt: TGTGCCAGCAGCCCATACCAGGGGACAGGGGGAGACAATGAGCAGTTCTTC; CDR3aa: CASSPYQGTGGDNEQFF
abundance: NA; j_gene: TRBJ1-2; v_gene: TRBV7-2; d_gene: NA; CDR3nt: TGTGCCAGCAGCACTCCTCCGGGGAGAACTAACTATGGCTACACCTTC; CDR3aa: CASSTPPGRTNYGYTF
abundance: NA; j_gene: TRBJ2-7; v_gene: TRBV5-8; d_gene: NA; CDR3nt: TGTGCCAGCAGCCGCCGAGGCGTTCGCTACGAGCAGTACTTC; CDR3aa: CASSRRGVRYEQYF
abundance: NA; j_gene: TRBJ2-7; v_gene: TRBV21-1; d_gene: NA; CDR3nt: TGTGCCAGCAGCAAAAGCCCAAGCGGGAGGGCCTACTACGAGCAGTACTTC; CDR3aa: CASSKSPSGRAYYEQYF
abundance: NA; j_gene: TRBJ2-1; v_gene: TRBV18; d_gene: TRBD1; CDR3nt: TGTGCCAGCTCAGAACAGGGGCCCTCAACCTCCTACAATGAGCAGTTCTTC; CDR3aa: CASSEQGPSTSYNEQFF
abundance: NA; j_gene: TRBJ2-5; v_gene: TRBV7-8; d_gene: TRBD2; CDR3nt: TGTGCCAGCAGCTTAGTCGGGACTACACAAGAGACCCAGTACTTC; CDR3aa: CASSLVGTTQETQYF
abundance: few; j_gene: TRBJ1-2; v_gene: TRBV7-6; d_gene: TRBD1; CDR3nt: TGTGCCAGCAGCACCGGGACAGGTGCTTATGGCTACACCTTC; CDR3aa: CASSTGTGAYGYTF
abundance: NA; j_gene: TRBJ1-1; v_gene: TRBV2; d_gene: NA; CDR3nt: TGTGCCAGCAGGGCCCTTCGCCCCGAAGCTTTCTTT; CDR3aa: CASRALRPEAFF
abundance: NA; j_gene: TRBJ1-2; v_gene: TRBV6-6; d_gene: NA; CDR3nt: TGTGCCAGCAGTTACGCCCGAGCGGGGGGCTACACCTTC; CDR3aa: CASSYARAGGYTF
abundance: NA; j_gene: TRBJ2-1; v_gene: TRBV7-9; d_gene: NA; CDR3nt: TGTGCCACCCCATCTGGGCAGGTGAATGAGCAGTTCTTC; CDR3aa: CATPSGQVNEQFF
abundance: NA; j_gene: TRBJ2-3; v_gene: TRBV5-4; d_gene: TRBD2; CDR3nt: TGTGCCAGCAGCGCGTCGGGACTAGCGGGAGACTCCCGCACAGATACGCAGTATTTT; CDR3aa: CASSASGLAGDSRTDTQYF
abundance: once; j_gene: TRBJ2-2; v_gene: TRBV9; d_gene: TRBD1; CDR3nt: TGTGCCAGCAGCGTAGTAGGACAGGTGAACACCGGGGAGCTGTTTTTT; CDR3aa: CASSVVGQVNTGELFF
abundance: NA; j_gene: TRBJ2-7; v_gene: TRBV11-2; d_gene: NA; CDR3nt: TGTGCCACGGTGCGGGATCTTAACTCCTACGAGCAGTACTTC; CDR3aa: CATVRDLNSYEQYF
abundance: NA; j_gene: TRBJ2-1; v_gene: TRBV5-6; d_gene: TRBD2; CDR3nt: TGTGCCAGCAGCTTCGCTAGCGGGAGGCACAATGAGCAGTTCTTC; CDR3aa: CASSFASGRHNEQFF
abundance: NA; j_gene: TRBJ1-2; v_gene: TRBV6-5; d_gene: NA; CDR3nt: TGTGCCAGCAGTTCTTTTGACACCTCATATGGCTACACCTTC; CDR3aa: CASSSFDTSYGYTF
abundance: NA; j_gene: TRBJ1-1; v_gene: TRBV30; d_gene: TRBD1; CDR3nt: TGTGCCTGGATGGGGGACAGGGGCGAAGCTTTCTTT; CDR3aa: CAWMGDRGEAFF
abundance: NA; j_gene: TRBJ2-7; v_gene: TRBV7-9; d_gene: NA; CDR3nt: TGTGCCAGCAGCTTAGGACCTCGGGGGATCTCCTACGAGCAGTACTTC; CDR3aa: CASSLGPRGISYEQYF
abundance: NA; j_gene: TRBJ2-7; v_gene: TRBV4-3; d_gene: TRBD2; CDR3nt: TGCGCCAGCAGCCAAGGGGGGGGGAACTACGAGCAGTACTTC; CDR3aa: CASSQGGGNYEQYF
abundance: NA; j_gene: TRBJ2-7; v_gene: TRBV5-4; d_gene: TRBD1; CDR3nt: TGTGCCAGCAGCTACGGGACAGAAGCCTACGAGCAGTACTTC; CDR3aa: CASSYGTEAYEQYF
abundance: NA; j_gene: TRBJ2-2; v_gene: TRBV7-2; d_gene: NA; CDR3nt: TGTGCCAGCAGGAGCCGAGGGGGATCGATCACCGGGGAGCTGTTTTTT; CDR3aa: CASRSRGGSITGELFF
abundance: NA; j_gene: TRBJ2-3; v_gene: TRBV27; d_gene: NA; CDR3nt: TGTGCCAGCAGTTTTTGGGGGCGGGATACGCAGTATTTT; CDR3aa: CASSFWGRDTQYF
abundance: NA; j_gene: TRBJ2-2; v_gene: TRBV7-2; d_gene: TRBD2; CDR3nt: TGTGCCAGCAGCCGTACCGGGACTAGCAGGGGGGAGCTGTTTTTT; CDR3aa: CASSRTGTSRGELFF
abundance: NA; j_gene: TRBJ2-7; v_gene: TRBV5-6; d_gene: NA; CDR3nt: TGTGCCAGCAGCTTCGCAGGGGACGGCTACGAGCAGTACTTC; CDR3aa: CASSFAGDGYEQYF
abundance: NA; j_gene: TRBJ1-2; v_gene: TRBV5-4; d_gene: NA; CDR3nt: TGTGCCAGCAGCTTCACAGGCATTAACTATGGCTACACCTTC; CDR3aa: CASSFTGINYGYTF
abundance: NA; j_gene: TRBJ2-5; v_gene: TRBV7-7; d_gene: TRBD2; CDR3nt: TGTGCCAGCAGCTCCTTAGCGGGAGGGCGAGAGACCCAGTACTTC; CDR3aa: CASSSLAGGRETQYF